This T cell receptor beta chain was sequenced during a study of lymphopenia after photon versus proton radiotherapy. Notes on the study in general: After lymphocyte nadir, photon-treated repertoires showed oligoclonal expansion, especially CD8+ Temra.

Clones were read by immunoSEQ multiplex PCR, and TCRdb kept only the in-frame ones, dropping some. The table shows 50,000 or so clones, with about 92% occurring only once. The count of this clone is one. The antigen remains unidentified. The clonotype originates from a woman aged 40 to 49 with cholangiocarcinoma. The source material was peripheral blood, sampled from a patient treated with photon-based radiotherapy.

The CDR3 is CASSRRGGTDTQYF. In DNA form, the CDR3 reads TGTGCCAGCAGTAGGCGGGGGGGCACAGATACGCAGTATTTT. The chain uses TRBV9 and TRBJ2-3; 8 nucleotides align to TRBD2. The CDR3 spans 14 residues. V lost 5 bases, J lost 1 base, and 3 bases stayed unmatched. The germline CDR1 and CDR2 sequences are SGDLS and YYNGEE.